This TCR beta chain was documented in a study of CD8 T cells in Susac syndrome. In the multiple sclerosis control group, patients were treatment-naive and had stable or active relapsing-remitting disease. This CDR3 comprises 15 residues. The germline CDR1 and CDR2 sequences are MNHEY and SVGAGI. Germline trimming cut 2 bases from V and 2 bases from J; bases unmatched to any gene: 6. RNA, at roughly 0.45 to 1 ug, was reverse transcribed with random hexamers. Each CDR3 protein gets one entry after TCRdb re-called the immunoSEQ multiplex PCR reads with MiXCR. The profile shows roughly 200,000 distinct CDR3 sequences, about 95% of them singletons.

The genes are TRBV6-5 and TRBJ2-7, with 7 positions matching TRBD2. The source is a human donor with multiple sclerosis. The sequenced sample was CD8+ T cells from PBMCs. CDR3 loop: CASSYALAETYEQYF. CDR3 DNA: TGTGCCAGCAGTTACGCTCTAGCGGAAACCTACGAGCAGTACTTC.